This is a list of T cell receptor beta chains from one sample in a study of OX40 agonist ivuxolimab in advanced cancers. Profiling relied on immunoSEQ multiplex PCR, and the TCRdb table lists in-frame clones only, not all of them. The table has about 83,000 clones, about 88% seen once. The starting material was CD4+ or CD8+ T cells sorted from blood, obtained in a trial of the OX40 agonist ivuxolimab. The source is an adult with an advanced solid tumor such as melanoma, head and neck, liver or kidney cancer. Both conserved end residues are part of each CDR3. D genes are given only for firm matches. Part of the rows lack a size; the others show once, few, many or a class for expanded clones.

>11|.|TRBV10-2|.|TRBJ1-2
TGCGCCAGCAGCCCAGGTTATGGCTACACCTTC
CASSPGYGYTF
>17|TRBD2|TRBV6-1|.|TRBJ2-5
TGTGCCAGCAGTGAAGCGGCCCTAGCGGGAGGCCTCAAGACCCAGTACTTC
CASSEAALAGGLKTQYF
>16|.|TRBV7-9|.|TRBJ1-2
TGTGCCAGCAGCTTAGATGGCGGGCCCGGTCGTCGCGGCTACACCTTC
CASSLDGGPGRRGYTF
>14|TRBD2|TRBV7-2|.|TRBJ2-1
TGTGCCAGCAGCTTAGGGGTAGCGGGAAGGGAGCAGTTCTTC
CASSLGVAGREQFF
>14|.|TRBV6-5|.|TRBJ1-2
TGTGCCAGCAGTTACGGGCAGCCCTATTGGGGCTACACCTTC
CASSYGQPYWGYTF
>18|.|TRBV11-1|.|TRBJ2-4
TGTGCCAGCAGCTTAGCGTTAGGGCCAAGGGACTCGAAAAACATTCAGTACTTC
CASSLALGPRDSKNIQYF
>13|TRBD2|TRBV5-4|.|TRBJ2-1
TGTGCCAGCAGCTTCGGAAGCGGGGGTGAGCAGTTCTTC
CASSFGSGGEQFF
>11|.|TRBV30|.|TRBJ1-6
TGTGCCTGGAGTGAAAATTCACCCCTCCACTTT
CAWSENSPLHF
>17|TRBD1|TRBV4-1|.|TRBJ2-5
TGCGCCAGCAGCCAAGATGGGACAGGGTCTACCGGGGAGACCCAGTACTTC
CASSQDGTGSTGETQYF
>10|.|TRBV30|.|TRBJ2-3
TGTGCCTGGGCCACAGATACGCAGTATTTT
CAWATDTQYF
>14|.|TRBV2|.|TRBJ1-2
TGTGCCAGCAGTGGCCAGGGCGGTTCCAGTGGCTACACCTTC
CASSGQGGSSGYTF
>14|.|TRBV30|.|TRBJ2-3
TGTGCCTGGAGTGTACTGAGGGGGGGGGATACGCAGTATTTT
CAWSVLRGGDTQYF
>14|.|TRBV7-9|.|TRBJ2-2
TGTGCCAGCAGCTTAGAAGGATACACCGGGGAGCTGTTTTTT
CASSLEGYTGELFF
>16|.|TRBV7-2|.|TRBJ2-7
TGTGCCAGCAGCTTAGATGGCGGAGGGGTCAAGCGAGAGCAGTACTTC
CASSLDGGGVKREQYF
>14|TRBD1|TRBV19|.|TRBJ1-5
TGTGCCAGTAGGGGGGGACAGCACAATCAGCCCCAGCATTTT
CASRGGQHNQPQHF
>19|.|TRBV7-2|.|TRBJ1-5
TGTGCCAGCAGCTCCCTGGGGGAGACGATACCGTATAGCAATCAGCCCCAGCATTTT
CASSSLGETIPYSNQPQHF
>15|.|TRBV4-2|.|TRBJ1-1
TGTGCCAGCAGCCGCAAGGGGGGGGAGGACACTGAAGCTTTCTTT
CASSRKGGEDTEAFF
>15|.|TRBV6-5|.|TRBJ2-6
TGTGCCAGCAGTTACCAGATCTCTGGGGCCAACGTCCTGACTTTC
CASSYQISGANVLTF
>17|.|TRBV10-3|.|TRBJ2-1
TGTGCCATCAGTGAGTCCCAGACCGGGGGCGCCTACAATGAGCAGTTCTTC
CAISESQTGGAYNEQFF
>15|TRBD1|TRBV2|.|TRBJ2-3
TGTGCCACCGCAGGGGACAGGGTTGTCACAGATACGCAGTATTTT
CATAGDRVVTDTQYF
>11|.|TRBV14|once|TRBJ2-7
TGTGCCAGCAGCCAATACCTAGAGCAGTACTTC
CASSQYLEQYF
>14|TRBD1|TRBV13|once|TRBJ1-1
TGTGCCAGCAGGGATACAGGGGGGGGGACTGAAGCTTTCTTT
CASRDTGGGTEAFF
>15|TRBD1|TRBV11-3|.|TRBJ1-1
TGTGCCAGTACAGGGGGACGGGGGCTGAACACTGAAGCTTTCTTT
CASTGGRGLNTEAFF
>15|.|TRBV18|.|TRBJ1-1
TGTGCCAGCTCACCACAAGGATTGGTGAACACTGAAGCTTTCTTT
CASSPQGLVNTEAFF
>16|.|TRBV7-9|.|TRBJ2-3
TGTGCCAGCAGCTTAGGGGCGGGGGCTAGCACAGATACGCAGTATTTT
CASSLGAGASTDTQYF
>11|.|TRBV2|.|TRBJ1-1
TGTGCCAGCAGTGAATGGGCGTGGGCTTTCTTT
CASSEWAWAFF
>13|.|TRBV18|.|TRBJ1-1
TGTGCCAGCTCACCCCAAGGGGACATCGGAGCTTTCTTT
CASSPQGDIGAFF
>11|.|TRBV11-2|.|TRBJ1-1
TGTGCCAGCAGCCCTAGGGTTTTAGCTTTCTTT
CASSPRVLAFF
>15|TRBD1|TRBV7-9|.|TRBJ2-7
TGTGCCAGCAGCCCTAGAGACAGGGGAGCCTACGAGCAGTACTTC
CASSPRDRGAYEQYF
>15|TRBD1|TRBV11-2|.|TRBJ1-5
TGTGCCAGCAGCTTAGGGACAGGGTTTGGTCAGCCCCAGCATTTT
CASSLGTGFGQPQHF
>16|TRBD2|TRBV6-6|.|TRBJ2-7
TGTGCCAGCAGTTACTCACTAGCGGAGAGCTCCTACGAGCAGTACTTC
CASSYSLAESSYEQYF
>14|.|TRBV10-2|.|TRBJ2-1
TGCGCCAGCAGTGAGACGCGCAGACTCAATGAGCAGTTCTTC
CASSETRRLNEQFF
>12|.|TRBV30|.|TRBJ1-4
TGTGCCTGTAGGTGGTTTAATGAAAAACTGTTTTTT
CACRWFNEKLFF
>15|TRBD1|TRBV7-3|.|TRBJ2-7
TGTGCCAGCAGCTCCCCCGGGACAGGGGGCTACGAGCAGTACTTC
CASSSPGTGGYEQYF
>11|.|TRBV7-2|.|TRBJ1-1
TGTGCCAGCACCCCCGGCGCTGAAGCTTTCTTT
CASTPGAEAFF
>14|.|TRBV30|.|TRBJ2-7
TGTGCCTGGAGTGTCCCCTCAGGGGAGTACGAGCAGTACTTC
CAWSVPSGEYEQYF
>11|.|TRBV2|.|TRBJ2-7
TGTGCCAGCGGACCAACCTACGAGCAGTACTTC
CASGPTYEQYF
>15|TRBD1|TRBV4-1|few|TRBJ2-5
TGCGCCAGCAGCCAGGCTGACAGGGAACAAGAGACCCAGTACTTC
CASSQADREQETQYF
>17|.|TRBV18|.|TRBJ1-3
TGTGCCAGCTCACGAGGCCCGGGCCCTACATCTGGAAACACCATATATTTT
CASSRGPGPTSGNTIYF
>14|.|TRBV4-3|.|TRBJ2-1
TGCGCCAGCAGAATGGTCGGGAGCGGGAATGAGCAGTTCTTC
CASRMVGSGNEQFF
>15|.|TRBV4-1|.|TRBJ2-7
TGCGCCAGCAGCCGACAGTTTCTGAGCTCCTACGAGCAGTACTTC
CASSRQFLSSYEQYF